Following are 15 T cell receptor beta chains from one sample sequenced in a study of cytomegalovirus exposure and HLA in healthy donors (dated by TCRdb to about 2017). The method behind the library was the immunoSEQ multiplex PCR assay. For the multiplex PCR, a mixture combining 60 forward primers for TCR Vbeta segments and 13 reverse primers for TCR Jbeta segments was used. TCRdb retrieved this table from immuneACCESS and kept in-frame rearrangements only. Not all clones are present; in checked studies, unresolved V genes account for under half, and no reason is known for the remainder. In all, the sample holds approximately 170,000 clones, and about four fifths of those were seen once. The ten largest make up over 0.65% of the sample. The sequencing sample was made of PBMCs. Source of these receptors: a young woman in good health and CMV-seronegative.

The chain links TRBV7-3 to TRBJ2-3; possibly TRBD2 for D (6 bases). The CDR3 sequence is 15 residues long. The V and J ends lost 0 bases and 6 bases respectively, with 13 bases between them. The germline CDR1 and CDR2 sequences are SGHTA and FQGTGA. The CDR3 loop is CASSLTATRPDTQYF. The CDR3 nucleotides are TGTGCCAGCAGCTTAACCGCGACTAGACCCGATACGCAGTATTTT.

The chain combines TRBV6-1 with TRBJ1-5; a weak D match, TRBD1 (6 bases). V lost 5 bases, J lost 3 bases, and 14 bases lay in between. Germline lookup yields CDR1 MNHNS and CDR2 SASEGT. The CDR3 extends over 15 amino acids. The CDR3 DNA reads TGTGCCAGCAGTAGGCAGGGGCGATCCAATCAGCCCCAGCATTTT. Its protein is CASSRQGRSNQPQHF.

This rearrangement joins TRBV6-4 to TRBJ2-5; D perhaps matches TRBD1 (6 bases). This CDR3 contains 16 residues. CDR1 MRHNA and CDR2 SNTAGT come from the germline V gene. V was cut by 3 bases and J by 1 base, with 15 bases left in between. In DNA, the CDR3 is TGTGCCAGCAGTGAATCGCAACAGGGTTTCCAAGAGACCCAGTACTTC. This codes for CASSESQQGFQETQYF.

This sequence joins TRBV7-9 and TRBJ2-1; 10 bases agree with TRBD2. V shed 5 bases, J shed 4 bases, and the junction held 8 bases outside the gene matches. CDR1 SEHNR and CDR2 FQNEAQ come from the germline V gene (reference sequence). The CDR3 sequence is 16 residues long. This CDR3 is CASSHYSGGIYNEQFF. DNA of the CDR3: TGTGCCAGCAGCCATTATAGCGGGGGGATTTACAATGAGCAGTTCTTC.

This chain connects TRBV7-9 to TRBJ2-3, with 10 bases that match TRBD1. With V trimmed by 4 bases and J by 0 bases, 4 bases remained unmatched. This CDR3 has 16 residues. Germline lookup yields CDR1 SEHNR and CDR2 FQNEAQ (reference sequence). The CDR3 loop reads CASSSGQGPSTDTQYF. Here the CDR3 DNA reads TGTGCCAGCAGCTCGGGACAGGGGCCCAGCACAGATACGCAGTATTTT.

This clone was seen a single time. This chain connects TRBV10-3 to TRBJ2-6; possible D gene TRBD2, 6 bases. The CDR3 is made up of 14 amino acids. V shed 8 bases and J shed 4 bases, with 12 bases lying between them. Germline V gene data show CDR1 as ENHRY and CDR2 as SYGVKD. CDR3 sequence: CAIGGNSGANVLTF. The DNA of the CDR3 is TGTGCCATCGGGGGGAATTCAGGGGCCAACGTCCTGACTTTC.

The gene calls are TRBV2 and TRBJ1-3; TRBD1 might be the D (5 bases). Germline-derived CDR1 and CDR2 are SNHLY and FYNNEI. V lost 10 bases and J lost 4, with 14 bases in between. This CDR3 spans 13 amino acids. CDR3 sequence: CATHKGSGNTIYF. The CDR3 DNA follows: TGTGCCACACACAAGGGGTCCGGAAACACCATATATTTT.

V usage is TRBV15 and J usage is TRBJ2-7; 7 nucleotides line up with TRBD1. Trimming at V came to 4 bases and at J to 4 bases, leaving 4 bases not matched to a gene. The length of the CDR3 is 13 residues. Germline assignment: CDR1 LNHNV and CDR2 YYDKDF (reference sequence). The CDR3 DNA reads as TGTGCCACCAGCATGGGACAGTCTTACGAGCAGTACTTC. Translating gives CATSMGQSYEQYF.

The rearrangement uses TRBV6-1 and TRBJ2-3; tentative D call: TRBD2 (6 bases). With 3 bases removed from V and 0 bases from J, the gap between germline ends came to 13 bases. In germline, CDR1 is MNHNS, CDR2 SASEGT. The length of the CDR3 is 16 residues. CDR3 amino acids: CASSDWDSSSTDTQYF. The CDR3 DNA reads as TGTGCCAGCAGTGATTGGGACTCGTCCAGCACAGATACGCAGTATTTT.

The gene calls are TRBV5-1 and TRBJ2-3; TRBD2 matches at 13 bases. CDR1 is SGHRS, CDR2 YFSETQ, per germline. After removal of 0 bases from V and 1 base from J, the junction contained 8 bases not matched to a gene. This CDR3 comprises 19 residues. Here the CDR3 DNA reads TGCGCCAGCAGCTTGGGACTAGCGGGAGGATACTTGGGCACAGATACGCAGTATTTT. Translating it yields CASSLGLAGGYLGTDTQYF.

The V gene is TRBV5-1, the J gene TRBJ2-7, with D perhaps matching TRBD1 (5 bases). V gave up 5 bases and J gave up 3 bases, with 12 bases separating them. CDR3 length: 13 amino acids. In germline, CDR1 is SGHRS, CDR2 YFSETQ. In nucleotides, the CDR3 is TGCGCCAGCAGTTCTATTCAGGGCTACGAGCAGTACTTC. The encoded protein is CASSSIQGYEQYF.

This chain connects TRBV10-3 to TRBJ2-7, with D tentatively TRBD1 (6 bases). CDR3 length equals 14 residues. Between the trimmed V and J ends, which lost 4 bases and 0 bases, there was a span of 10 bases. CDR1 ENHRY and CDR2 SYGVKD come from the germline V gene. The CDR3 DNA reads as TGTGCCATCAGTGGGACAGTGAGCTCCTACGAGCAGTACTTC. It specifies CAISGTVSSYEQYF.

The chain employs TRBV5-1 and TRBJ1-4; the D gene is possibly TRBD1 (5 bases). This CDR3 region has 13 residues. V dropped 0 bases and J dropped 10 bases, with 10 bases sitting between them. Germline values: CDR1 SGHRS, CDR2 YFSETQ. CDR3 nucleotide sequence: TGCGCCAGCAGCTTGGGGGGGGAGGCAAAACTGTTTTTT. This translates into CASSLGGEAKLFF.

V is TRBV11-3 and J is TRBJ2-1; D gene uncertain. Trimming removed 3 bases at V and 6 bases at J, with 9 bases between. In germline, CDR1 is SGHNT, CDR2 YENEEA. The CDR3 totals 13 residues. CDR3 amino acids: CASSFGPTNEQFF. CDR3 DNA sequence: TGTGCCAGCAGCTTTGGGCCGACCAATGAGCAGTTCTTC.

The J gene is TRBJ1-2, the V gene TRBV4-3; 8 nucleotides agree with TRBD1. V shed 4 bases and J 6 bases; nucleotides not matched to a gene: 10. The CDR3 runs to 15 residues. The V gene's germline CDR1 is LGHNA and CDR2 YSLEER. The CDR3 reads CASSPPVRGLDGYTF. DNA of the CDR3: TGCGCCAGCAGCCCCCCGGTCAGGGGGCTCGATGGCTACACCTTC.